Listed below are T cell receptor beta chains from one sample, sequenced in a study of T cells after yellow fever vaccination. TCRdb redid the calling of the 5' RACE reads with MiXCR, one entry per CDR3 protein. Of around 350,000 distinct CDR3 sequences listed, about 9.9% are singletons. Sequenced here: PBMCs, sampled on the day of the first yellow fever vaccination. All receptors derive from a man aged 18 to 29 who received the YFV17D yellow fever vaccine. Both conserved end residues are part of each CDR3. The order of the fields is CDR3 length, V gene, CDR3 protein.

CDR3 length: 17
V gene: TRBV7-2
CDR3 protein: CASSRLSTGGGTDTQYF

CDR3 length: 14
V gene: TRBV10-2
CDR3 protein: CASSEEAYQQAQHF

CDR3 length: 14
V gene: TRBV10-1
CDR3 protein: CASSDVQGPDTQYF

CDR3 length: 14
V gene: TRBV28
CDR3 protein: CATRGGRENYGYTF

CDR3 length: 15
V gene: TRBV4-3
CDR3 protein: CASSQDLTGQAEAFF

CDR3 length: 15
V gene: TRBV7-2
CDR3 protein: CASSMWGGAVNEQFF

CDR3 length: 13
V gene: TRBV12-3/TRBV12-4
CDR3 protein: CASSVGSTYEQYF

CDR3 length: 13
V gene: TRBV4-3
CDR3 protein: CASSQWGRGIQYF

CDR3 length: 15
V gene: TRBV9
CDR3 protein: CASTVLGQPQETQYF

CDR3 length: 15
V gene: TRBV9
CDR3 protein: CASSKSPGGGETQYF

CDR3 length: 18
V gene: TRBV6-1
CDR3 protein: CASSEVILGQGYVYGYTF

CDR3 length: 14
V gene: TRBV5-6
CDR3 protein: CASSARVVADTQYF

CDR3 length: 14
V gene: TRBV19
CDR3 protein: CASNTGMGTGELFF

CDR3 length: 14
V gene: TRBV29-1
CDR3 protein: CSVERGGMNTEAFF

CDR3 length: 16
V gene: TRBV29-1
CDR3 protein: CSVSSLAGGLTDTQYF

CDR3 length: 14
V gene: TRBV24-1
CDR3 protein: CATSDTPEEKPQHF